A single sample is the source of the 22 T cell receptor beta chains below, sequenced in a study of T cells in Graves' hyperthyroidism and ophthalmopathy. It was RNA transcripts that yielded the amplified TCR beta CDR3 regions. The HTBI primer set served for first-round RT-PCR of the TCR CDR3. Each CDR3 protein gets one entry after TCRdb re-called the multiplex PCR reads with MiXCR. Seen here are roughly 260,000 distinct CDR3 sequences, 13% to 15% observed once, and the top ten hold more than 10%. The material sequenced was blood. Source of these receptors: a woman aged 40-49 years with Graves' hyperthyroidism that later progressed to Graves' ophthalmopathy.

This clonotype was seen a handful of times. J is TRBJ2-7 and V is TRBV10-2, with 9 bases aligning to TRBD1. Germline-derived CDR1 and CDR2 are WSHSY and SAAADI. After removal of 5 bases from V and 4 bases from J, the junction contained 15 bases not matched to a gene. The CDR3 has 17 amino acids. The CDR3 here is CASSKSSPGQGVYEQYF. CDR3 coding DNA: TGCGCCAGCAGTAAGAGCTCCCCGGGACAGGGTGTGTACGAGCAGTACTTC.

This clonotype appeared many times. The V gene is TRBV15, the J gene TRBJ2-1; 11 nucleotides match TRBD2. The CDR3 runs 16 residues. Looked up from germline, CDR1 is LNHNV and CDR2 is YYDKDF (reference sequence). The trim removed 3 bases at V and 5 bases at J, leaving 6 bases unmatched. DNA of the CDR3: TGTGCCACCAGCAGCACCGGGACTAGCGGAGACAATGAGCAGTTCTTC. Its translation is CATSSTGTSGDNEQFF.

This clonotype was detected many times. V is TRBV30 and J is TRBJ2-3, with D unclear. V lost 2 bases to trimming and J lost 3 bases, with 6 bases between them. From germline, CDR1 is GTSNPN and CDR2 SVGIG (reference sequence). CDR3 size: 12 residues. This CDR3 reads CAWSPKTDTQYF. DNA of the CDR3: TGTGCCTGGAGTCCCAAGACAGATACGCAGTATTTT. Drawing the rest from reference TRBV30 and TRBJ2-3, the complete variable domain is SQTIHQWPATLVQPVGSPLSLECTVEGTSNPNLYWYRQAAGRGLQLLFYSVGIGQISSEVPQNLSASRPQDRQFILSSKKLLLSDSGFYLCAWSPKTDTQYFGPGTRLTVL.

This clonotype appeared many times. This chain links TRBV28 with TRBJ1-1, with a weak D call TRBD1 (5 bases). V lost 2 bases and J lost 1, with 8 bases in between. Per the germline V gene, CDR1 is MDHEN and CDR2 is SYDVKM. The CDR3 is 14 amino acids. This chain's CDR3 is CASSLVQANTEAFF. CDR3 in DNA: TGTGCCAGCAGTTTAGTACAGGCGAACACTGAAGCTTTCTTT.

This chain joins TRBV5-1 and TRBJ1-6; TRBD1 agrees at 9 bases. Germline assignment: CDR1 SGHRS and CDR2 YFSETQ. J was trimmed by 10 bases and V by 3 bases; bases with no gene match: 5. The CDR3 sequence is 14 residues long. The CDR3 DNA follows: TGCGCCAGCAGCTACGGGACAGGGCGATCACCCCTCCACTTT. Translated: CASSYGTGRSPLHF.

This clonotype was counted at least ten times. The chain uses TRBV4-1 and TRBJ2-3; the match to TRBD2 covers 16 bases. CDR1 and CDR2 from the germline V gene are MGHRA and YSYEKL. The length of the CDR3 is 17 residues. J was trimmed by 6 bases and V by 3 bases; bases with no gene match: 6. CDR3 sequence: CASSQTGTSGRADTQYF. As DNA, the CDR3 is TGCGCCAGCAGCCAGACTGGGACTAGCGGGAGGGCTGATACGCAGTATTTT.

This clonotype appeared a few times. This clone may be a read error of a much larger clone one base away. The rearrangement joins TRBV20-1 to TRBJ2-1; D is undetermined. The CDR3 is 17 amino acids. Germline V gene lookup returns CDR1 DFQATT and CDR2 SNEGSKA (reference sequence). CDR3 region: CSAGEWPARSSYNEQFF. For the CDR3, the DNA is TGCAGTGCTGGAGAGTGGCCGGCGCGGAGCTCCTACAATGAGCAGTTCTTC.

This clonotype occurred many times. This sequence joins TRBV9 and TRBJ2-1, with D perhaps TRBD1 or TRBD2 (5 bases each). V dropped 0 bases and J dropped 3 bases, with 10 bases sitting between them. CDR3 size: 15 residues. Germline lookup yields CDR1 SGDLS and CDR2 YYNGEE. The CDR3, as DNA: TGTGCCAGCAGCGTAGATGAGGGGATCTACAATGAGCAGTTCTTC. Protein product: CASSVDEGIYNEQFF.

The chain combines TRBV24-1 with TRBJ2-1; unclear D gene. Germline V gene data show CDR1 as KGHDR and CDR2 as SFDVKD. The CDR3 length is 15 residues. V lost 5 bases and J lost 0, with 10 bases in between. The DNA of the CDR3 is TGTGCCACCAGTGCGAGCCGGAGCTCCTACAATGAGCAGTTCTTC. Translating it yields CATSASRSSYNEQFF.

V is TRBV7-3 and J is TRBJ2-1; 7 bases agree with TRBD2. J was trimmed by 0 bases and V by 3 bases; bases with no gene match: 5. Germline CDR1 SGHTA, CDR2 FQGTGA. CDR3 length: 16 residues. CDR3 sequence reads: CASSFLAGSSYNEQFF. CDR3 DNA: TGTGCCAGCAGCTTTTTAGCGGGTAGCTCCTACAATGAGCAGTTCTTC.

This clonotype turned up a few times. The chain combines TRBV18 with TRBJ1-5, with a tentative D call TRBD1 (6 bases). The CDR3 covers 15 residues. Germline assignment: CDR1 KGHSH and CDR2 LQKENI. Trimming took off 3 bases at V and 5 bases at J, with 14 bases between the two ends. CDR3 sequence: CASSPLQGIDQPQHF. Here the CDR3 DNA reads TGTGCCAGCTCACCTCTACAGGGAATTGATCAGCCCCAGCATTTT.

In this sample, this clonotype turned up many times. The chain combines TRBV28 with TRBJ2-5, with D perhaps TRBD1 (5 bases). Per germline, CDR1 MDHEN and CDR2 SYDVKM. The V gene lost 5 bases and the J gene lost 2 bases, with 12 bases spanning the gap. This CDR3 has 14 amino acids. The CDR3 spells CASSRAGPQETQYF. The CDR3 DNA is TGTGCCAGCAGTCGGGCAGGGCCACAAGAGACCCAGTACTTC. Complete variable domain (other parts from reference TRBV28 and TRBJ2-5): DVKVTQSSRYLVKRTGEKVFLECVQDMDHENMFWYRQDPGLGLRLIYFSYDVKMKEKGDIPEGYSVSREKKERFSLILESASTNQTSMYLCASSRAGPQETQYFGPGTRLLVL.

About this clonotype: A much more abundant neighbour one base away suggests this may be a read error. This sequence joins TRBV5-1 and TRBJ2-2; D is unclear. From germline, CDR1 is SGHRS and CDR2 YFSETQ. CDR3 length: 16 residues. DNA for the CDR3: TGCGCCAGCAGCTTGGATGGGCCCCCGAACCCCGGGGAGCTGTTTTTT. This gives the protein CASSLDGPPNPGELFF.

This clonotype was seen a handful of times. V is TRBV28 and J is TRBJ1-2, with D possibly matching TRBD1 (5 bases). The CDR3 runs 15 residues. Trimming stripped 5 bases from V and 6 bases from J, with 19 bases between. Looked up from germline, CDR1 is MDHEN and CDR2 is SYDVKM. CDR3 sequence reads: CASSVGPGTVNGYTF. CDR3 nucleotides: TGTGCCAGCAGTGTGGGGCCCGGGACGGTTAATGGCTACACCTTC.

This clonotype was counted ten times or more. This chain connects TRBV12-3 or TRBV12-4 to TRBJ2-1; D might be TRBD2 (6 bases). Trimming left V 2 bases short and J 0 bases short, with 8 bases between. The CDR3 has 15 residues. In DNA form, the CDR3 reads TGTGCCAGCAGTTTACGGGGGAGCTCCTACAATGAGCAGTTCTTC. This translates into CASSLRGSSYNEQFF.

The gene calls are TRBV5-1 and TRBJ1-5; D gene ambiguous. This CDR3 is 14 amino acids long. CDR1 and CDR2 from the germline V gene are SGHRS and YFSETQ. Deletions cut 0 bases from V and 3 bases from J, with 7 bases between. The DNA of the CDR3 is TGCGCCAGCAGCTTGGGAGGGAACAATCAGCCCCAGCATTTT. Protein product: CASSLGGNNQPQHF. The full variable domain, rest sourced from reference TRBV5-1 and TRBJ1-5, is KAGVTQTPRYLIKTRGQQVTLSCSPISGHRSVSWYQQTPGQGLQFLFEYFSETQRNKGNFPGRFSGRQFSNSRSEMNVSTLELGDSALYLCASSLGGNNQPQHFGDGTRLSIL.

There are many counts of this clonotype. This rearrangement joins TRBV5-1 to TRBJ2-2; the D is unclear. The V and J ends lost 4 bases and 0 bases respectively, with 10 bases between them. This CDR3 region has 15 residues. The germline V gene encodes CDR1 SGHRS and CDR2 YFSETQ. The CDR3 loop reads CASSPPTANTGELFF. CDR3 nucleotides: TGCGCCAGCAGCCCCCCGACGGCGAACACCGGGGAGCTGTTTTTT.

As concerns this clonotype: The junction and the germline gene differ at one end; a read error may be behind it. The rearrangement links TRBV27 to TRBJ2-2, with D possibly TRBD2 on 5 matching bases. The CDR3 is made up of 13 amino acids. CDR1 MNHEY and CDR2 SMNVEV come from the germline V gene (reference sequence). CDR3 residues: CASRGANTGEPFF. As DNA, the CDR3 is TGTGCCAGCAGGGGCGCGAACACCGGGGAGCCGTTTTTT.

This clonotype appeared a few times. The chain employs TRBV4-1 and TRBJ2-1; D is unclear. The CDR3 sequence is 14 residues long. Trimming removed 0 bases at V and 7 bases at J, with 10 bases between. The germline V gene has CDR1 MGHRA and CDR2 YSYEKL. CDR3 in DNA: TGCGCCAGCAGCCAAGACCTGACATGGAATGAGCAGTTCTTC. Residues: CASSQDLTWNEQFF.

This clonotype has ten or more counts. The CDR3 region is CATERSLAGGPEQYF. As DNA, the CDR3 is TGTGCCACAGAGAGGTCGCTAGCGGGAGGGCCCGAGCAGTACTTC. The chain joins TRBV6-1 to TRBJ2-7; 12 nucleotides match TRBD2. This CDR3 spans 15 amino acids. J lost 6 bases, V lost 10 bases, and 13 bases had no gene match. Germline values: CDR1 MNHNS, CDR2 SASEGT.

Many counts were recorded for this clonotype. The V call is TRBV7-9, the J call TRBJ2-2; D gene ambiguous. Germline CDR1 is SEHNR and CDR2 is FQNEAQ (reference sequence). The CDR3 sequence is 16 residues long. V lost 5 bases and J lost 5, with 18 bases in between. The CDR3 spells CASSPVRVGATGELFF. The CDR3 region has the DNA TGTGCCAGCAGCCCGGTTAGGGTCGGCGCGACCGGGGAGCTGTTTTTT.

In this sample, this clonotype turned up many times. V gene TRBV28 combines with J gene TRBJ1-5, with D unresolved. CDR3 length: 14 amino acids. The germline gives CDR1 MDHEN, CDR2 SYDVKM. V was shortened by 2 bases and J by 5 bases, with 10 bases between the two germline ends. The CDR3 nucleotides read TGTGCCAGCAGTTTAGGGCAGGCCGATCAGCCCCAGCATTTT. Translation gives CASSLGQADQPQHF. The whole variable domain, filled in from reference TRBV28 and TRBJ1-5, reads DVKVTQSSRYLVKRTGEKVFLECVQDMDHENMFWYRQDPGLGLRLIYFSYDVKMKEKGDIPEGYSVSREKKERFSLILESASTNQTSMYLCASSLGQADQPQHFGDGTRLSIL.